This T cell receptor (beta chain) was documented in a study of beta chain features in type 1 diabetes. Study results and limitations: Compared with healthy donors, patients appeared to share more similar naive, central memory and regulatory TCRB repertoires. Researchers cautioned that cDNA sequencing could over-represent cells with high TCR expression.

This CDR3 spans 15 amino acids. From germline, CDR1 is SGHRS and CDR2 YFSETQ. V lost 3 bases, J lost 1 base, and 0 bases stayed unmatched. Details on this clone: Its antigen is as yet unknown.

The authors sorted CD4+ naive, central memory, regulatory and stem cell-like memory cells via CD45RO/CCR7/CD25/CD127/CD95/CD27. All of the isolated RNA was reverse transcribed, so expressed TCRB transcripts were sequenced. Method: immunoSEQ multiplex PCR; TCRdb's copy keeps in-frame clones and lacks some. The repertoire has about 150,000 clones, less than 11% of them found once; the top ten carry approximately 1.3%. This clonotype was obtained from a man younger than 35 in good health. Source material: naive CD4+ T cells from blood. This chain links TRBV5-1 with TRBJ2-6; TRBD1 matches 8 bases. The CDR3 reads CASSWTGSGANVLTF. The CDR3 DNA sequence: TGCGCCAGCAGCTGGACAGGGTCTGGGGCCAACGTCCTGACTTTC.